This passage covers 20 T cell receptor beta chains from one sample sequenced in a study of control samples from healthy donors and cancer patients. Only in-frame clones appear in the TCRdb table, and some are missing; sequencing was by immunoSEQ multiplex PCR. Of around 97,000 clones listed, around 89% are singletons. The sample consisted of PBMCs. The receptors shown here come from a man aged 60 to 69 with lung cancer.

A remark on this clone: Other DNA variants within this sample encode the same CDR3. The V gene is TRBV5-1, the J gene TRBJ1-1, with 12 positions matching TRBD1. The CDR3 contains 16 residues. Germline-derived CDR1 and CDR2 are SGHRS and YFSETQ. Germline trimming cut 5 bases from V and 4 bases from J; bases unmatched to any gene: 9. The CDR3 coding sequence is TGCGCCAGCAGTCCGGGGACAGGGGGCGCGGGCACTGAAGCTTTCTTT. It translates to CASSPGTGGAGTEAFF.

This sequence joins TRBV2 and TRBJ1-5; D is ambiguous. The CDR3 length is 13 residues. With 6 bases removed from V and 4 bases from J, the gap between germline ends came to 10 bases. Germline V gives CDR1 SNHLY, CDR2 FYNNEI. CDR3 region: CASRAYENQPQHF. CDR3 nucleotides: TGTGCCAGCAGGGCCTATGAAAATCAGCCCCAGCATTTT.

The chain combines TRBV3-1 (or the pseudogene TRBV3-2) with TRBJ2-7, with D possibly matching TRBD1 (5 bases). This CDR3 has 13 residues. Germline V gene lookup returns CDR1 LGHDT and CDR2 YNNKEL (reference sequence). With 4 bases removed from V and 5 bases from J, the gap between germline ends came to 12 bases. The CDR3 here is CASSRRESHEQYV. The CDR3, as DNA: TGTGCCAGCAGCCGCAGGGAATCCCACGAGCAGTACGTC.

Comment on this clone: The junction shows a germline mismatch at one end, possibly a read error. The rearrangement joins TRBV6-1 to TRBJ2-1, with D hard to call. This CDR3 region has 13 residues. The germline CDR1 and CDR2 sequences are MNHNS and SASEGT. The CDR3 nucleotides are TGTGCCAGCAGAGAAGACGGGTACAATGAGCAGTTCTTC. It is translated as CASREDGYNEQFF.

The V gene is TRBV18, the J gene TRBJ1-2, with 9 positions matching TRBD1. Germline V gene data show CDR1 as KGHSH and CDR2 as LQKENI. The CDR3 totals 20 residues. V gave up 1 base and J gave up 4 bases; unmatched junction bases: 19. The CDR3 DNA reads TGTGCCAGCTCACCACTAATCCCCGGGACAGGGAGAGTGAGGAGCTATGGCTACACCTTC. It yields the protein CASSPLIPGTGRVRSYGYTF.

This clone was recorded only once. CDR3 in amino acids: CASSLAGQGSSGNTIYF. The DNA of the CDR3 is TGTGCCAGCAGCTTGGCCGGACAGGGGTCCTCTGGAAACACCATATATTTT. The rearrangement links TRBV5-5 to TRBJ1-3; 9 bases match TRBD1. Per the germline V gene, CDR1 is SGHKS and CDR2 is YYEKEE (reference sequence). The CDR3 runs 17 residues. V was clipped by 0 bases and J by 0 bases; unmatched bases: 4.

The gene calls are TRBV6-5 and TRBJ1-3, with D possibly being TRBD1 (5 bases). Between the trimmed V and J ends, which lost 4 bases and 3 bases, there was a span of 16 bases. The germline gives CDR1 MNHEY, CDR2 SVGAGI. The CDR3 loop spans 16 amino acids. CDR3 sequence: CASSSHGASGGNTIYF. CDR3 nucleotide sequence: TGTGCCAGCAGTTCCCACGGGGCCTCGGGTGGAAACACCATATATTTT.

This clone came up once. The J gene is TRBJ1-4, the V gene TRBV5-1, with TRBD1 identical over 9 bases. CDR1 SGHRS and CDR2 YFSETQ come from the germline V gene. The CDR3 extends over 17 amino acids. Losses at the gene ends were 4 bases for V and 7 bases for J; bases not matched to a gene: 14. CDR3: CASSPKPTGGAGEKLFF. Here the CDR3 DNA reads TGCGCCAGCAGCCCGAAACCTACAGGGGGCGCGGGTGAAAAACTGTTTTTT.

V usage is TRBV14 and J usage is TRBJ2-7; a weak D match, TRBD1 (6 bases). The CDR3 has 14 amino acids. V dropped 3 bases and J dropped 5 bases, with 14 bases sitting between them. Looked up from germline, CDR1 is SGHDN and CDR2 is FVKESK. CDR3 in amino acids: CASSHPSQGNEQYV. Here the CDR3 DNA reads TGTGCCAGCAGCCATCCTTCACAGGGAAACGAGCAGTACGTC.

The gene calls are TRBV20-1 and TRBJ2-7, with D perhaps TRBD1 or TRBD2 (6 bases each). This CDR3 has 11 amino acids. V was cut by 3 bases and J by 6 bases, with 9 bases left in between. Germline lookup yields CDR1 DFQATT and CDR2 SNEGSKA (reference sequence). The CDR3 DNA is TGCAGTGCTAGCAAGGGGGGCGAGCAGTACTTC. This translates into CSASKGGEQYF.

This chain joins TRBV30 and TRBJ1-1; D not resolved. CDR1 and CDR2 (germline): GTSNPN, SVGIG (reference sequence). The CDR3 is made up of 12 amino acids. The V gene lost 5 bases and the J gene lost 0 bases, with 7 bases spanning the gap. CDR3 amino acids: CAWDGLNTEAFF. The CDR3 DNA is TGTGCCTGGGACGGATTGAACACTGAAGCTTTCTTT.

Details on this clone: A junction end diverges from the germline sequence, so it may reflect a read error. The chain combines TRBV6-5 with TRBJ2-2; D might be TRBD2 (5 bases). Looked up from germline, CDR1 is MNHEY and CDR2 is SVGAGI. The CDR3 is 13 residues long. The DNA for the CDR3 is TGTGCCGGCAGTTACGGGGACACCGGGGAGCTGTTTTTT. Protein product: CAGSYGDTGELFF.

The rearrangement uses TRBV24-1 and TRBJ1-2; possible D gene TRBD1, 5 bases. This CDR3 is built from 14 residues. Germline V gene sequence: CDR1 KGHDR, CDR2 SFDVKD. V lost 5 bases and J lost 8, with 17 bases in between. The CDR3 nucleotides read TGTGCCACCAGTGCTAGCCAGGGAAGCTCCGGCTACACCTTC. It translates to CATSASQGSSGYTF.

The CDR3 nucleotides are TGTGCCAGCAGCCGAGGCCGATCGGATGGCTACACCTTC. Its translation: CASSRGRSDGYTF. The chain couples TRBV3-1 (or the pseudogene TRBV3-2) to TRBJ1-2, with D hard to call. Germline V gene sequence: CDR1 LGHDT, CDR2 YNNKEL (reference sequence). V lost 4 bases and J lost 6, with 12 bases in between. The CDR3 is made up of 13 amino acids.

V usage is TRBV14 and J usage is TRBJ1-5; the D gene is possibly TRBD1 (5 bases). The CDR3 length is 15 residues. Germline loops: CDR1 SGHDN, CDR2 FVKESK. V dropped 4 bases and J dropped 2 bases, with 12 bases sitting between them. CDR3 region: CASSRGGVGNQPQHF. The CDR3 DNA reads TGTGCCAGCAGCCGCGGAGGGGTGGGCAATCAGCCCCAGCATTTT.

This chain's CDR3 is CASSLIQGFSGNTIYF. The CDR3 bases are TGTGCCAGCAGTCTCATACAGGGATTCTCTGGAAACACCATATATTTT. This chain uses TRBV6-6 with TRBJ1-3, with D possibly matching TRBD1 (6 bases). V was clipped by 5 bases and J by 0 bases, with 14 bases between them. Per germline, CDR1 MNHNY and CDR2 SVGAGI (reference sequence). The CDR3 length is 16 residues.

V usage is TRBV5-5 and J usage is TRBJ1-3; unclear D gene. With 0 bases removed from V and 0 bases from J, the gap between germline ends came to 7 bases. Per the germline V gene, CDR1 is SGHKS and CDR2 is YYEKEE (reference sequence). The CDR3 has 15 residues. As DNA, the CDR3 is TGTGCCAGCAGCTTGGAAGTGACCTCTGGAAACACCATATATTTT. This encodes CASSLEVTSGNTIYF.

The chain is built from TRBV19 and TRBJ1-1; D is uncertain. The CDR3 sequence is 14 residues long. From germline, CDR1 is LNHDA and CDR2 SQIVND (reference sequence). V dropped 6 bases and J dropped 7 bases, with 18 bases sitting between them. The CDR3, as DNA: TGTGCCAGTAGCCCTTTCGATCTTCAGATTGAAGCTTTCTTT. This translates into CASSPFDLQIEAFF.

V and J are TRBV29-1 and TRBJ1-2, with D unclear. Germline CDR1 is SQVTM and CDR2 is ANQGSEA. The CDR3 length is 13 residues. Trimming pared 6 bases from V and 3 bases from J, leaving 14 bases between. CDR3 in amino acids: CSVRPPGDYGYTF. In DNA, the CDR3 is TGCAGCGTACGCCCCCCCGGAGACTATGGCTACACCTTC.

The V and J genes are TRBV5-1 and TRBJ2-2; 8 nucleotides line up with TRBD1. Germline V gene data show CDR1 as SGHRS and CDR2 as YFSETQ. The CDR3 runs to 14 residues. Germline trimming cut 4 bases from V and 4 bases from J; bases unmatched to any gene: 3. CDR3: CASSPTGGTGELFF. In nucleotides, the CDR3 is TGCGCCAGCAGCCCTACAGGGGGCACCGGGGAGCTGTTTTTT.